One sample yielded the 31 T cell receptor beta chains listed below, sequenced in a study of a mutant IDH1 vaccine in newly diagnosed glioma. Time point denoted: week 47, end of study. Each vaccine dose was 300 ug of mutant IDH1 20-mer peptide, with topical imiquimod. Libraries were prepared by immunoSEQ multiplex PCR; TCRdb keeps only in-frame clonotypes and omits some of them. The sample has tens of thousands of clones, about 81% seen once. Antigen specificity for these receptors is unknown. The material was PBMCs, obtained from a glioma patient whose treatment included an IDH1 peptide vaccine. The receptors here all came from a woman aged 30 to 39 with glioma. Some clones in this sample may be carry-over from other donors' samples.

The J gene is TRBJ2-2, the V gene TRBV2, with 8 bases fitting TRBD1. CDR1 is SNHLY, CDR2 FYNNEI, per germline. V was clipped by 6 bases and J by 4 bases; unmatched bases: 7. This CDR3 has 15 residues. CDR3 amino acids: CASSKYRGSTGELFF. The CDR3, as DNA: TGTGCCAGCAGCAAATACAGGGGGTCCACCGGGGAGCTGTTTTTT.

CDR3: CASSPTGRLNYGYTF. Here the CDR3 DNA reads TGTGCCAGTAGCCCGACAGGCCGCCTTAACTATGGCTACACCTTC. This sequence joins TRBV19 and TRBJ1-2, with D possibly being TRBD1 (6 bases). The germline V and J ends were trimmed by 6 bases and 1 base, with 15 bases remaining between them. The CDR3 runs 15 residues. Germline CDR1 reads LNHDA; CDR2 reads SQIVND (reference sequence).

This rearrangement joins TRBV19 to TRBJ2-7; D remains ambiguous. Germline CDR1 and CDR2: LNHDA and SQIVND (reference sequence). V was shortened by 5 bases and J by 7 bases, with 12 bases between the two germline ends. The CDR3 sequence is 12 residues long. CDR3 DNA: TGTGCCAGTAGTGTTTACTTGGGGGAGCAGTACTTC. Its protein is CASSVYLGEQYF.

The V and J genes are TRBV18 and TRBJ1-1; no clear D. The CDR3 length is 13 residues. Germline V gene data show CDR1 as KGHSH and CDR2 as LQKENI. Trimming removed 1 base from V and 2 bases from J, with 5 bases in between. The DNA for the CDR3 is TGTGCCAGCTCACCACAGGGAAACACTGAAGCTTTCTTT. This sequence encodes CASSPQGNTEAFF.

The chain is built from TRBV7-2 and TRBJ2-3; 7 bases fit TRBD2. In germline, CDR1 is SGHTA, CDR2 FQGNSA. CDR3 size: 17 residues. With V trimmed by 2 bases and J by 1 base, 9 bases remained unmatched. The CDR3 DNA sequence: TGTGCCAGCAGCTTAACGCTGCTAGCGGCGGGCACAGATACGCAGTATTTT. As protein: CASSLTLLAAGTDTQYF. Variable domain in full (rest from reference TRBV7-2 and TRBJ2-3): GAGVSQSPSNKVTEKGKDVELRCDPISGHTALYWYRQSLGQGLEFLIYFQGNSAPDKSGLPSDRFSAERTGGSVSTLTIQRTQQEDSAVYLCASSLTLLAAGTDTQYFGPGTRLTVL.

By its share, this clone is medium-sized. The V and J genes are TRBV6-6 and TRBJ1-2; D gene uncertain. V was clipped by 6 bases and J by 2 bases, with 7 bases between them. The CDR3 covers 12 residues. Germline values: CDR1 MNHNY, CDR2 SVGAGI (reference sequence). DNA of the CDR3: TGTGCCAGCAGCCCCTCGAACTATGGCTACACCTTC. The encoded protein is CASSPSNYGYTF.

The chain combines TRBV29-1 with TRBJ1-4; the match to TRBD1 covers 10 bases. The V gene's germline CDR1 is SQVTM and CDR2 ANQGSEA. J lost 7 bases, V lost 8 bases, and 22 bases had no gene match. This CDR3 is 18 amino acids long. This CDR3 reads CSPRGTGELRLSSEKLFF. The CDR3 DNA reads TGCAGCCCCAGGGGGACAGGGGAATTAAGGCTGTCAAGTGAAAAACTGTTTTTT.

The table lists this clone with a count of one. The V gene is TRBV2, the J gene TRBJ2-2; possible D gene TRBD1, 7 bases. V lost 8 bases and J lost 3, with 19 bases in between. The CDR3 length is 16 residues. Germline V gene data show CDR1 as SNHLY and CDR2 as FYNNEI. The CDR3 DNA is TGTGCCAGCCTCGGAGGGGGCGGCTTTTACACCGGGGAGCTGTTTTTT. It yields the protein CASLGGGGFYTGELFF.

The rearrangement links TRBV7-2 to TRBJ1-2, with TRBD1 matching over 7 bases. With 3 bases clipped from V and 4 bases from J, the junction kept 2 bases outside the gene matches. The length of the CDR3 is 13 residues. Germline loops: CDR1 SGHTA, CDR2 FQGNSA. The DNA for the CDR3 is TGTGCCAGCAGCTTGGACAGGTCCTATGGCTACACCTTC. It specifies CASSLDRSYGYTF.

The chain is built from TRBV11-2 and TRBJ1-5, with D unclear. In germline, CDR1 is SGHAT, CDR2 FQNNGV. V was clipped by 1 base and J by 9 bases, with 13 bases between them. The CDR3 is 14 residues long. Here the CDR3 DNA reads TGTGCCAGCAGCTTAGGACCCTTTGAATCGCCCCAGCATTTT. Translation gives CASSLGPFESPQHF. Supplemented by reference TRBV11-2 and TRBJ1-5, the full variable domain reads EAGVAQSPRYKIIEKRQSVAFWCNPISGHATLYWYQQILGQGPKLLIQFQNNGVVDDSQLPKDRFSAERLKGVDSTLKIQPAKLEDSAVYLCASSLGPFESPQHFGDGTRLSIL.

The J gene is TRBJ2-7, the V gene TRBV27; the D gene is possibly TRBD2 (6 bases). Germline V gene data show CDR1 as MNHEY and CDR2 as SMNVEV (reference sequence). V was clipped by 2 bases and J by 2 bases, with 22 bases between them. CDR3 length: 18 residues. Written as DNA, the CDR3 is TGTGCCAGCAGTTTAGGGGGGAGTTTGGGGAGCAGAACCTACGAGCAGTACTTC. It yields the protein CASSLGGSLGSRTYEQYF.

V usage is TRBV7-9 and J usage is TRBJ2-7; TRBD1 agrees at 7 bases. The length of the CDR3 is 12 residues. Per the germline V gene, CDR1 is SEHNR and CDR2 is FQNEAQ (reference sequence). V trimming: 5 bases; J trimming: 6 bases; junction bases outside the gene matches: 4. The CDR3 loop reads CASSPGTAEQYF. CDR3 DNA: TGTGCCAGCAGCCCGGGGACAGCCGAGCAGTACTTC.

V usage is TRBV19 and J usage is TRBJ2-1; 7 nucleotides match TRBD2. Germline assignment: CDR1 LNHDA and CDR2 SQIVND (reference sequence). The length of the CDR3 is 13 residues. V shed 6 bases, J shed 1 base, and the junction held 0 bases outside the gene matches. The CDR3 DNA reads TGTGCCAGTAGCGGGAGGTCCTACAATGAGCAGTTCTTC. Its translation: CASSGRSYNEQFF.

The genes are TRBV11-1 and TRBJ1-3, with D possibly matching TRBD1 (5 bases). With 5 bases removed from V and 0 bases from J, the gap between germline ends came to 11 bases. Germline V gene data show CDR1 as SGHAT and CDR2 as FQDESV (reference sequence). The CDR3 spans 15 residues. CDR3 amino acids: CASSRGTSSGNTIYF. In DNA, the CDR3 is TGTGCCAGCAGCCGAGGGACTTCCTCTGGAAACACCATATATTTT.

The chain recombines TRBV7-2 with TRBJ2-3; no clear D gene. The CDR3 covers 13 residues. Germline CDR1 is SGHTA and CDR2 is FQGNSA. Trimming removed 1 base at V and 1 base at J, with 3 bases between. The CDR3: CASSLGGTDTQYF. CDR3 bases: TGTGCCAGCAGCTTAGGGGGCACAGATACGCAGTATTTT.

V usage is TRBV7-9 and J usage is TRBJ1-1; D is uncertain. The germline gives CDR1 SEHNR, CDR2 FQNEAQ (reference sequence). Trimming removed 2 bases at V and 1 base at J, with 8 bases between. The CDR3 is made up of 14 amino acids. The CDR3 spells CASSLIQANTEAFF. CDR3 in DNA: TGTGCCAGCAGCTTAATCCAGGCGAACACTGAAGCTTTCTTT.

The chain carries TRBV5-4 and TRBJ1-1, with D possibly being TRBD1 (6 bases). The CDR3 runs 14 residues. Deletions cut 3 bases from V and 1 base from J, with 10 bases between. Germline CDR1 reads SGHNT; CDR2 reads YYREEE (reference sequence). This CDR3 reads CASSWGRGNTEAFF. CDR3 bases: TGTGCCAGCAGCTGGGGGCGGGGGAACACTGAAGCTTTCTTT.

This chain links TRBV27 with TRBJ2-5; 7 bases align to TRBD2. This CDR3 comprises 14 residues. The trim removed 5 bases at V and 7 bases at J, leaving 10 bases unmatched. Germline values: CDR1 MNHEY, CDR2 SMNVEV (reference sequence). CDR3 amino acids: CASSLNSGLGTQYF. CDR3 in DNA: TGTGCCAGCAGTCTCAATAGCGGGCTAGGGACCCAGTACTTC.

The chain combines TRBV7-6 with TRBJ1-5, with a possible D match to TRBD1 (5 bases). Trimming pared 0 bases from V and 7 bases from J, leaving 13 bases between. The CDR3 is 15 amino acids. Germline assignment: CDR1 SGHVS and CDR2 FNYEAQ. CDR3 loop: CASSLAGREGQPQHF. For the CDR3, the DNA is TGTGCCAGCAGCTTAGCTGGCAGGGAGGGACAGCCCCAGCATTTT.

The chain recombines TRBV5-1 with TRBJ2-1; 8 nucleotides align to TRBD2. This CDR3 has 15 amino acids. Germline trimming cut 2 bases from V and 5 bases from J; bases unmatched to any gene: 6. Per germline, CDR1 SGHRS and CDR2 YFSETQ. CDR3 in DNA: TGCGCCAGCAGCTTAGCAGCGGGAGTACACAATGAGCAGTTCTTC. Translation: CASSLAAGVHNEQFF.

The chain recombines TRBV11-2 with TRBJ2-7; D may be TRBD1 or TRBD2 (5 bases each). The CDR3 spans 15 residues. V was clipped by 4 bases and J by 3 bases, with 16 bases between them. The germline V gene has CDR1 SGHAT and CDR2 FQNNGV. In DNA form, the CDR3 reads TGTGCCAGCAGCTGGAATCGGGACGGAAACTACGAGCAGTACTTC. Protein product: CASSWNRDGNYEQYF.

This clone showed up just a few times. In DNA form, the CDR3 reads TGTGCCAGCAGCGGTCTGGGAGAAGAGCAGTACTTC. As protein: CASSGLGEEQYF. The rearrangement links TRBV9 to TRBJ2-7; D might be TRBD2 (5 bases). CDR1 and CDR2 (germline): SGDLS, YYNGEE. V lost 3 bases to trimming and J lost 7 bases, with 11 bases between them. The CDR3 runs 12 residues. The whole variable domain, filled in from reference TRBV9 and TRBJ2-7, reads DSGVTQTPKHLITATGQRVTLRCSPRSGDLSVYWYQQSLDQGLQFLIQYYNGEERAKGNILERFSAQQFPDLHSELNLSSLELGDSALYFCASSGLGEEQYFGPGTRLTVT.

The chain uses TRBV11-2 and TRBJ2-7; 7 nucleotides line up with TRBD2. CDR1 SGHAT and CDR2 FQNNGV come from the germline V gene. The CDR3 runs to 15 residues. Losses at the gene ends were 2 bases for V and 2 bases for J; bases not matched to a gene: 6. CDR3 residues: CASSLSAGAAYEQYF. The CDR3, as DNA: TGTGCCAGCAGCTTATCGGCGGGAGCTGCCTACGAGCAGTACTTC.

This chain uses TRBV15 with TRBJ2-3, with D possibly TRBD1 on 5 matching bases. Per the germline V gene, CDR1 is LNHNV and CDR2 is YYDKDF (reference sequence). Trimming stripped 3 bases from V and 2 bases from J, with 15 bases between. This CDR3 spans 16 amino acids. CDR3 bases: TGTGCCACCAGCAGTAGGGGCGAGCTCCCCACAGATACGCAGTATTTT. Amino acids: CATSSRGELPTDTQYF.

J is TRBJ2-3 and V is TRBV30, with a tentative D call TRBD2 (5 bases). The CDR3 is 16 amino acids. The V end lost 3 bases, the J end lost 3 bases, and 19 bases lay between the germline ends. Per the germline V gene, CDR1 is GTSNPN and CDR2 is SVGIG (reference sequence). CDR3 DNA sequence: TGTGCCTGGAGCGTCCTACCGGGATCAAGTACAGATACGCAGTATTTT. Translation gives CAWSVLPGSSTDTQYF.

CDR3: CASSLFLVPTDTQYF. DNA for the CDR3: TGTGCCAGCAGCTTATTTCTAGTCCCCACAGATACGCAGTATTTT. This rearrangement joins TRBV7-9 to TRBJ2-3; D is undetermined. Between the trimmed V and J ends, which lost 2 bases and 2 bases, there was a span of 11 bases. Germline V gene lookup returns CDR1 SEHNR and CDR2 FQNEAQ (reference sequence). The CDR3 extends over 15 amino acids. The whole variable domain, remainder taken from reference TRBV7-9 and TRBJ2-3, is DTGVSQNPRHKITKRGQNVTFRCDPISEHNRLYWYRQTLGQGPEFLTYFQNEAQLEKSRLLSDRFSAERPKGSFSTLEIQRTEQGDSAMYLCASSLFLVPTDTQYFGPGTRLTVL.

The chain carries TRBV11-2 and TRBJ2-7; no definite D call. Trimming cost V 1 base and J 4 bases, with 8 bases left between them. The germline V gene encodes CDR1 SGHAT and CDR2 FQNNGV. CDR3 length: 13 amino acids. DNA for the CDR3: TGTGCCAGCAGCTTAGGACTTACGTACGAGCAGTACTTC. It codes for CASSLGLTYEQYF.

The V call is TRBV29-1, the J call TRBJ1-3; tentatively, D is TRBD1 (6 bases). The CDR3 is made up of 14 amino acids. CDR1 and CDR2 from the germline V gene are SQVTM and ANQGSEA. Trimming left V 1 base short and J 7 bases short, with 14 bases between. The DNA for the CDR3 is TGCAGCGTTGAAGCGGACAGCAGGAGGAACACCATATATTTT. Translation: CSVEADSRRNTIYF.

The chain joins TRBV2 to TRBJ2-5, with unresolved D. The CDR3 length is 11 residues. The germline V gene has CDR1 SNHLY and CDR2 FYNNEI. With 6 bases removed from V and 1 base from J, the gap between germline ends came to 3 bases. CDR3 loop: CASSPQETQYF. The CDR3 nucleotides read TGTGCCAGCAGCCCCCAAGAGACCCAGTACTTC.

The chain links TRBV30 to TRBJ2-7, with TRBD1 identical over 7 bases. The CDR3 is made up of 13 amino acids. Germline CDR1 GTSNPN, CDR2 SVGIG (reference sequence). Trimming at V came to 2 bases and at J to 3 bases, leaving 4 bases not matched to a gene. The CDR3 region is CAWSPGTDYEQYF. CDR3 in DNA: TGTGCCTGGAGTCCCGGGACAGACTACGAGCAGTACTTC.

The chain links TRBV2 to TRBJ2-7; D gene uncertain. The germline CDR1 and CDR2 sequences are SNHLY and FYNNEI. The CDR3 runs to 13 residues. Trimming took 3 bases from V and 4 from J, leaving 10 bases between them. The chain's CDR3 is CASSEWQVYEQYF. The CDR3 DNA reads as TGTGCCAGCAGTGAGTGGCAGGTATACGAGCAGTACTTC.